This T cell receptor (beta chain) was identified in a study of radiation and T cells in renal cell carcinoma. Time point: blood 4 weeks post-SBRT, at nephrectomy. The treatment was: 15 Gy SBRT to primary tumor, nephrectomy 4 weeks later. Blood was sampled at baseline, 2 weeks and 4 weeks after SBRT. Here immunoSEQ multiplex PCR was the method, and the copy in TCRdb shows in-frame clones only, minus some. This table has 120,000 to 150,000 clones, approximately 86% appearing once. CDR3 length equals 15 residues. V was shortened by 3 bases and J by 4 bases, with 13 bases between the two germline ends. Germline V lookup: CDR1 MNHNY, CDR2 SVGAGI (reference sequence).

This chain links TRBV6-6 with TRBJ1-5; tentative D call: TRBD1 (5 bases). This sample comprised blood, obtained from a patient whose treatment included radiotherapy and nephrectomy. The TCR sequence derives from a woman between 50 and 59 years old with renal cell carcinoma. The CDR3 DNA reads TGTGCCAGCAGTTATTCGTCAGGACAAAATCAGCCCCAGCATTTT. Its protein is CASSYSSGQNQPQHF.